This entry describes one TCR beta chain. This sample stems from a study of blood T cell repertoires in COVID-19. The wider study: Sites in the United States, Italy and Spain provided acute and convalescent COVID-19 samples.

V dropped 0 bases and J dropped 7 bases, with 15 bases sitting between them. The CDR3 contains 15 residues. Germline V gene data show CDR1 as MGHRA and CDR2 as YSYEKL. In the source study's methods: Reference gene primer amplification gave nucleated cell count estimates. Profiled with immunoSEQ multiplex PCR; TCRdb holds only in-frame clones, not every one. Clone size and the V and J calls come from that table; the DNA yielded D and trimming. The repertoire holds 45,000 or so clones, with around 84% as singletons. The chain links TRBV4-1 to TRBJ1-2; weak D call: TRBD1 (5 bases). The source material was peripheral blood. This clonotype was obtained from a human donor in a cohort sampled during active COVID-19. The CDR3 DNA sequence: TGCGCCAGCAGCCAAGAAGGGTCGGGGGTAGCTGGCTACACCTTC. Its translation is CASSQEGSGVAGYTF.